This TCR beta chain was profiled in a study of blood T cell repertoires in COVID-19. Using immunoSEQ multiplex PCR, the repertoire was profiled, and TCRdb retains in-frame clones only, with some absent. The sample has 110,000 to 150,000 clones, more than 65% seen once. Germline-derived CDR1 and CDR2 are SGHTS and YDEGEE. The CDR3 is 16 amino acids. V was pared by 1 base and J by 6 bases, with 9 bases of the junction left unmatched. This sequence originates from a human donor in a cohort sampled during active COVID-19. The gene calls are TRBV5-8 and TRBJ1-4; 7 bases match TRBD1. The sequenced material came from peripheral blood. The CDR3 bases are TGTGCCAGCAGCTTGCGTCGCAGGGGGTTTGATGAAAAACTGTTTTTT. The encoded protein is CASSLRRRGFDEKLFF.